Each of the 15 T cell receptor beta chains below was sequenced from the same sample in a study of blood T cell repertoires in COVID-19 (dated by TCRdb to the early 2020s). The library was produced with the immunoSEQ multiplex PCR assay. The clones in this table, taken by TCRdb from immuneACCESS, are in-frame only. Not every clone is retained; where verified, under half of the shortfall comes from an unresolved V gene, and the cause of the rest is unknown. The table for this sample lists 200,000 to 300,000 clones; over 80% of them were counted only once. The ten biggest clones cover roughly 6.4% of the sample. Sequencing was done on a sample of peripheral blood. The receptors derive from an older woman with active or convalescent COVID-19.

This clone appeared a few times. The J gene is TRBJ2-2, the V gene TRBV30, with 9 bases identical to TRBD2. CDR1 GTSNPN and CDR2 SVGIG come from the germline V gene (reference sequence). This CDR3 region has 20 residues. The V gene end was trimmed by 2 bases and the J gene end by 2 bases; junction bases not matched to a gene: 18. The CDR3, as DNA: TGTGCCTGGAGTTTGGCTAGCGGGACGTACCTAAAACAAAACACCGGGGAGCTGTTTTTT. Translated: CAWSLASGTYLKQNTGELFF.

This sequence joins TRBV10-3 and TRBJ2-5; 8 bases are a match to TRBD1. Germline V lookup: CDR1 ENHRY, CDR2 SYGVKD. CDR3 length: 16 residues. The junction had 10 bases not matched to a gene; V was cut back by 2 bases and J by 5 bases. The CDR3 DNA is TGTGCCATCAGTGAGACCAGAGGCTGGACAGGGGAGACCCAGTACTTC. It translates to CAISETRGWTGETQYF.

The chain joins TRBV11-3 to TRBJ1-1, with D uncertain. The V end lost 3 bases, the J end lost 5 bases, and 10 bases lay between the germline ends. This CDR3 spans 13 amino acids. The germline V gene has CDR1 SGHNT and CDR2 YENEEA. CDR3 in DNA: TGTGCCAGCAGCTTTTTCAAGACTACTGAAGCTTTCTTT. Protein: CASSFFKTTEAFF. Variable domain in full (rest from reference TRBV11-3 and TRBJ1-1): EAGVVQSPRYKIIEKKQPVAFWCNPISGHNTLYWYLQNLGQGPELLIRYENEEAVDDSQLPKDRFSAERLKGVDSTLKIQPAELGDSAVYLCASSFFKTTEAFFGQGTRLTVV.

The chain links TRBV6-5 to TRBJ2-7, with 7 bases aligning to TRBD2. Germline assignment: CDR1 MNHEY and CDR2 SVGAGI. This CDR3 comprises 13 residues. After removal of 11 bases from V and 2 bases from J, the junction contained 9 bases not matched to a gene. CDR3 in amino acids: CAARRESPYEQYF. DNA of the CDR3: TGTGCCGCAAGGCGGGAGTCTCCCTACGAGCAGTACTTC.

The rearrangement uses TRBV28 and TRBJ2-1; 11 bases are shared with TRBD2. There are 16 residues in the CDR3. Germline lookup yields CDR1 MDHEN and CDR2 SYDVKM. V shed 8 bases, J shed 4 bases, and the junction held 10 bases outside the gene matches. CDR3 DNA: TGTGCCAGCGGAATCTTAGCGGGGGGGTGGTACAATGAGCAGTTCTTC. This gives the protein CASGILAGGWYNEQFF.

This sequence joins TRBV6-6 and TRBJ2-5; D call uncertain. Trimming shortened V by 0 bases and J by 4 bases, and 12 bases separated the two germline ends. Germline V gene data show CDR1 as MNHNY and CDR2 as SVGAGI (reference sequence). The CDR3 runs 15 residues. DNA of the CDR3: TGTGCCAGCAGTTACTCGATTCTTACGGTAGAGACCCAGTACTTC. This encodes CASSYSILTVETQYF.

The chain carries TRBV13 and TRBJ2-1; possibly TRBD1 for D (6 bases). The ends were cut back, 4 bases at V and 5 bases at J, with 9 bases in the middle. This CDR3 has 13 amino acids. The germline CDR1 and CDR2 sequences are PRHDT and FYEKMQ (reference sequence). This CDR3 reads CASSSYRDNEQFF. CDR3 coding DNA: TGTGCCAGCAGCTCGTACAGGGACAATGAGCAGTTCTTC.

The genes are TRBV9 and TRBJ2-1, with a weak D call TRBD1 (7 bases). Looked up from germline, CDR1 is SGDLS and CDR2 is YYNGEE. The CDR3 totals 15 residues. V lost 0 bases and J 8 bases, leaving 15 bases between the germline ends. The CDR3 bases are TGTGCCAGCAGCGTAGTGGAGGGGGCGCAGTATGAGCAGTTCTTC. It specifies CASSVVEGAQYEQFF.

The V gene is TRBV12-3 or TRBV12-4, the J gene TRBJ2-2; D uncertain. CDR3 length equals 12 residues. V was clipped by 2 bases and J by 7 bases, with 5 bases between them. CDR3 nucleotide sequence: TGTGCCAGCAGTTTAATCTACGGGGAGCTGTTTTTT. Amino acid sequence: CASSLIYGELFF.

J is TRBJ1-1 and V is TRBV11-2; the match to TRBD1 covers 9 bases. Per germline, CDR1 SGHAT and CDR2 FQNNGV. V dropped 5 bases and J dropped 5; count of bases not matched to a gene: 9. There are 15 residues in the CDR3. DNA of the CDR3: TGTGCCAGCAGCATAACCGGGACAGGGTGGACTGAAGCTTTCTTT. Its translation: CASSITGTGWTEAFF.

The CDR3 sequence is CASSSQGGALMNTEAFF. For the CDR3, the DNA is TGTGCCAGCTCATCACAGGGGGGGGCCCTCATGAACACTGAAGCTTTCTTT. The V call is TRBV18, the J call TRBJ1-1; 8 bases line up with TRBD1. The V segment lost 5 bases and the J segment 0 bases; nucleotides outside the gene matches: 11. Germline CDR1 reads KGHSH; CDR2 reads LQKENI. The CDR3 loop spans 17 amino acids.

Notes on this clone: This CDR3 is also generated by other DNA sequences in the sample. The rearrangement uses TRBV6-5 and TRBJ2-5; 10 bases agree with TRBD2. The CDR3 runs to 15 residues. V was pared by 6 bases and J by 2 bases, with 6 bases of the junction left unmatched. Germline V lookup: CDR1 MNHEY, CDR2 SVGAGI. CDR3 loop: CASSRSGGAQETQYF. CDR3 bases: TGTGCCAGCAGCCGCAGCGGGGGGGCACAAGAGACCCAGTACTTC.

In DNA form, the CDR3 reads TGTGCCAGCAGCCCCCAGGGGAAAGGGGAGACCCAGTACTTC. Translated: CASSPQGKGETQYF. V gene TRBV3-1 (or the pseudogene TRBV3-2) combines with J gene TRBJ2-5; a weak D match, TRBD1 (6 bases). Germline loops: CDR1 LGHDT, CDR2 YNNKEL (reference sequence). This CDR3 is 14 amino acids long. The V and J ends lost 4 bases and 5 bases respectively, with 14 bases between them.

The V and J genes are TRBV7-9 and TRBJ1-6; 9 bases fit TRBD1. V lost 2 bases and J lost 6; bases outside the gene matches: 5. CDR1 is SEHNR, CDR2 FQNEAQ, per germline (reference sequence). This CDR3 contains 16 residues. DNA for the CDR3: TGTGCCAGCAGCTTAACAGGGGGCGCGGGTAATTCACCCCTCCACTTT. Protein: CASSLTGGAGNSPLHF.

V is TRBV7-2 and J is TRBJ2-3; D is uncertain. Trimming removed 0 bases from V and 4 bases from J, with 11 bases in between. In germline, CDR1 is SGHTA, CDR2 FQGNSA. The CDR3 loop spans 15 amino acids. The CDR3, as DNA: TGTGCCAGCAGCTTAGCGCTCCATAGTTCAGATACGCAGTATTTT. Protein: CASSLALHSSDTQYF.